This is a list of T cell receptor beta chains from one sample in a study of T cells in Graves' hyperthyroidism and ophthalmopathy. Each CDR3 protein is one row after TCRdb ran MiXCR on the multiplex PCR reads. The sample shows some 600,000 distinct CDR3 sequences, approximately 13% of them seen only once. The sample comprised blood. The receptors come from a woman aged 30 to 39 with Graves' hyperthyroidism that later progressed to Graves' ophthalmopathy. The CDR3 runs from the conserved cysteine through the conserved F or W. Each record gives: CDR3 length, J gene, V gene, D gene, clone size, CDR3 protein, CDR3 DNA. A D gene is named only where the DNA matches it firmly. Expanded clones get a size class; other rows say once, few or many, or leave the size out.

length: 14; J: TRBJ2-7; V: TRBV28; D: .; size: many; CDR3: CASSPSAETYEQYF; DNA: TGTGCCAGCAGCCCTTCGGCAGAGACCTACGAGCAGTACTTC
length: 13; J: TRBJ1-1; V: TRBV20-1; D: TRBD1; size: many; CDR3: CSARLTGITEAFF; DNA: TGCAGTGCTAGGCTGACAGGGATCACTGAAGCTTTCTTT
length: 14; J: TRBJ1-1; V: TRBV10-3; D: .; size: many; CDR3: CATSKTAENTEAFF; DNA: TGTGCCACCAGCAAGACGGCTGAGAACACTGAAGCTTTCTTT
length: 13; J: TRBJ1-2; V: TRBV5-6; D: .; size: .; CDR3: CASSLERPNGYTF; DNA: TGTGCCAGCAGCTTGGAACGACCTAATGGCTACACCTTC
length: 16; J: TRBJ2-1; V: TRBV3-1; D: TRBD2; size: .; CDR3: CASSQVLAGGDNEQFF; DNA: TGTGCCAGCAGCCAAGTCCTAGCGGGGGGGGACAATGAGCAGTTCTTC
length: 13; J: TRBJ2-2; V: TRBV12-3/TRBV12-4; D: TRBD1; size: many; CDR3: CALGTGETGELFF; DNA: TGTGCCCTCGGGACAGGGGAGACCGGGGAGCTGTTTTTT
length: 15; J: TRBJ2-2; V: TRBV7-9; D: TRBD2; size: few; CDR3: CASSAASGSVGELFF; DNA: TGTGCCAGCAGCGCTGCTAGCGGGAGCGTCGGGGAGCTGTTTTTT
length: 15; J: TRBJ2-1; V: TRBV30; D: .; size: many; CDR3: CAWRLRGEIYNEQFF; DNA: TGTGCCTGGAGGCTCCGAGGGGAAATATACAATGAGCAGTTCTTC
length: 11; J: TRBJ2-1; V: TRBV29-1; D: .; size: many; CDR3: CSPVEAGEQFF; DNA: TGCAGCCCGGTTGAGGCGGGGGAGCAGTTCTTC
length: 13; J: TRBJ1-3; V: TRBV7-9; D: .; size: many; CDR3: CASSSDSGNTIYF; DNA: TGTGCCAGCAGCTCAGACTCTGGAAACACCATATATTTT
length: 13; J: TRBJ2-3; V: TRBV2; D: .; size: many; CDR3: CASSEETTDTQYF; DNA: TGTGCCAGCAGTGAAGAGACTACAGATACGCAGTATTTT
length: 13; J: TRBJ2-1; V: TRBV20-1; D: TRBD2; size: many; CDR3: CSARTSGYNEQFF; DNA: TGCAGTGCTAGAACTAGCGGTTACAATGAGCAGTTCTTC
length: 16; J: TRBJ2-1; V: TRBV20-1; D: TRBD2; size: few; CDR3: CSARALLAGVYNEQFF; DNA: TGCAGTGCTAGAGCCCTACTAGCGGGAGTATATAATGAGCAGTTCTTC
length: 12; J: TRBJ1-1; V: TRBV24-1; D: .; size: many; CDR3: CATKASSTEAFF; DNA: TGTGCCACCAAGGCCAGCTCGACTGAAGCTTTCTTT
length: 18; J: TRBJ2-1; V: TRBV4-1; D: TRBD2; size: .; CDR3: CASSRLRGGTGSRNEQFF; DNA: TGCGCCAGCAGCCGCCTTAGGGGAGGGACGGGGAGTAGGAATGAGCAGTTCTTC
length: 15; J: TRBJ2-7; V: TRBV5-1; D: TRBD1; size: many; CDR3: CASSQTPGQNYEQYF; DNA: TGCGCCAGCAGTCAGACTCCGGGACAGAACTACGAGCAGTACTTC
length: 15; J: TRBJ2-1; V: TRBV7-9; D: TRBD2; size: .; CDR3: CASSLSGLAANEQFF; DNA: TGTGCCAGCAGCCTATCGGGACTAGCGGCCAATGAGCAGTTCTTC
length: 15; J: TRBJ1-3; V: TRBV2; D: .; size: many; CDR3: CASSAWGAQGNTIYF; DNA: TGTGCCAGCAGTGCCTGGGGGGCCCAGGGAAACACCATATATTTT
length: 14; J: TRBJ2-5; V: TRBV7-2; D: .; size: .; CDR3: CASSFGQGGETQYF; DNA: TGTGCCAGCAGCTTCGGGCAGGGAGGAGAGACCCAGTACTTC
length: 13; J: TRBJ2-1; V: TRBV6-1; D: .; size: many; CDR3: CASTVTWNNEQFF; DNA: TGTGCCAGCACCGTAACATGGAACAATGAGCAGTTCTTC
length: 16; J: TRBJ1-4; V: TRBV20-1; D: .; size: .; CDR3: CSARDFRDATNEKLFF; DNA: TGCAGTGCTAGGGATTTCAGGGACGCAACTAATGAAAAACTGTTTTTT
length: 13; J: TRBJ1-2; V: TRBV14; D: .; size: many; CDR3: CASSLTGYYGYTF; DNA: TGTGCCAGCAGCCTCACAGGGTACTATGGCTACACCTTC
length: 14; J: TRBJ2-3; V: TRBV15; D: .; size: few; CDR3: CATSRDSSTDTQYF; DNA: TGTGCCACCAGCAGAGACTCAAGCACAGATACGCAGTATTTT
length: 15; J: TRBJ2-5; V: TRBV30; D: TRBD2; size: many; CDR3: CAWSILAGGGETQYF; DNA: TGTGCCTGGAGTATTCTAGCGGGAGGAGGGGAGACCCAGTACTTC
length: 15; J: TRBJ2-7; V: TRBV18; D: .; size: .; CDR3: CASSTGTGDSYEQYF; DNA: TGTGCCAGCTCAACCGGGACTGGCGATTCCTACGAGCAGTACTTC
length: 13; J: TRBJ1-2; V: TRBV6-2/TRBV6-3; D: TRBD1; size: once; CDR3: CASRGQAHYGYTF; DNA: TGTGCCAGCAGGGGACAGGCTCACTATGGCTACACCTTC
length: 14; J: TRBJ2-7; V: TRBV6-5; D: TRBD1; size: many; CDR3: CASRLQGDTYEQYF; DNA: TGTGCCAGCAGATTACAGGGGGATACCTACGAGCAGTACTTC
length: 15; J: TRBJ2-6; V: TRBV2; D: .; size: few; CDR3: CASSEGRSGANVLTF; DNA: TGTGCCAGCAGTGAAGGCCGCTCTGGGGCCAACGTCCTGACTTTC
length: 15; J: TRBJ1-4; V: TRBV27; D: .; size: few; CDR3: CASSLFGGDGEKLFF; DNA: TGTGCCAGCAGTTTATTCGGCGGGGATGGTGAAAAACTGTTTTTT
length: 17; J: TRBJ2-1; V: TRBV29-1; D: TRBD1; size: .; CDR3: CSVEDQVRQGPYNEQFF; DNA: TGCAGCGTTGAAGATCAAGTGAGACAGGGGCCCTACAATGAGCAGTTCTTC
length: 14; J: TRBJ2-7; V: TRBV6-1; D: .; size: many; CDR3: CASRSLEKSWEQYF; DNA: TGTGCCAGCAGGAGTCTAGAGAAGAGTTGGGAGCAGTACTTC
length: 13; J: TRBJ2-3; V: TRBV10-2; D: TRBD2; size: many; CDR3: CASKELGGDTQYF; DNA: TGCGCCAGCAAAGAATTGGGAGGGGATACGCAGTATTTT
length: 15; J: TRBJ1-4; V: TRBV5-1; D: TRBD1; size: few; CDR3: CASSFTQGRREKLFF; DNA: TGCGCCAGCAGCTTTACACAGGGGCGCAGGGAAAAACTGTTTTTT
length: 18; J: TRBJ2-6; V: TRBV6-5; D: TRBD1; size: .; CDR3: CASSYRGQGIAGANVLTF; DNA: TGTGCCAGCAGTTACAGGGGACAGGGGATTGCTGGGGCCAACGTCCTGACTTTC
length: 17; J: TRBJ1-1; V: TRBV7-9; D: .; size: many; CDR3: CASSLAPVPVPNTEAFF; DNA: TGTGCCAGCAGCTTAGCGCCAGTGCCCGTGCCCAACACTGAAGCTTTCTTT
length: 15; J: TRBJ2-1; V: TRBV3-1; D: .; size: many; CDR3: CASSQGSGLSNEQFF; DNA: TGTGCCAGCAGCCAAGGGAGTGGGCTATCAAATGAGCAGTTCTTC
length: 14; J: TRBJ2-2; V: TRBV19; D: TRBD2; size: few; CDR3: CASSIQREPGELFF; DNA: TGTGCCAGTAGTATCCAGCGGGAGCCCGGGGAGCTGTTTTTT
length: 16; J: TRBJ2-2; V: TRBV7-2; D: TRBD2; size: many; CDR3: CASSLVGGRASGELFF; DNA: TGTGCCAGCAGCTTAGTCGGCGGGAGGGCTTCCGGGGAGCTGTTTTTT
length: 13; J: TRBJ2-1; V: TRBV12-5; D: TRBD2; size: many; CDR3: CASAFSGSYEQFF; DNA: TGTGCTAGTGCCTTTAGCGGGAGCTATGAGCAGTTCTTC
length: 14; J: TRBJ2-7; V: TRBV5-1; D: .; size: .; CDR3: CASSLAGRRGEQYF; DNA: TGCGCCAGCAGCTTGGCAGGTCGGCGTGGCGAGCAGTACTTC
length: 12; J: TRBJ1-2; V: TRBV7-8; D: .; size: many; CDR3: CASSGETDGYTF; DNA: TGTGCCAGCAGCGGCGAGACTGACGGCTACACCTTC
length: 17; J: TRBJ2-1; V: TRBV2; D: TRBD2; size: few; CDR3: CASCQAGVRFRGNEQFF; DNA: TGTGCCAGCTGTCAAGCGGGGGTACGATTCAGAGGTAATGAGCAGTTCTTC
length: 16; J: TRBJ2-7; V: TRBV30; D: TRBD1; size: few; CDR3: CAWTAPGDRVSYEQYF; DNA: TGTGCCTGGACCGCCCCTGGGGACAGGGTCTCCTACGAGCAGTACTTC
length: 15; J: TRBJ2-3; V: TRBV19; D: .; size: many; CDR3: CASSMKRLEENTQYF; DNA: TGTGCCAGTAGTATGAAAAGACTAGAGGAGAATACGCAGTATTTT
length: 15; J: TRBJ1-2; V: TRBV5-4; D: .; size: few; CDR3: CASSWGTISNYGYTF; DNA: TGTGCCAGCAGCTGGGGGACAATTAGTAACTATGGCTACACCTTC
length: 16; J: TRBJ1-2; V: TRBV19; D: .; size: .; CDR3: CASRKEGSQTFYGYTF; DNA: TGTGCCAGCAGAAAGGAGGGCAGCCAGACCTTTTATGGCTACACCTTC
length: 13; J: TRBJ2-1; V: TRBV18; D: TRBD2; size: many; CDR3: CASSPGLGAEQFF; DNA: TGTGCCAGCTCACCGGGACTAGGGGCTGAGCAGTTCTTC
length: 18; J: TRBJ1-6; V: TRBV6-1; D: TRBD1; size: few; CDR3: CASSPFATGAVLKSPLHF; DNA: TGTGCCAGCAGTCCTTTTGCGACAGGGGCAGTGCTTAAATCACCCCTCCACTTT
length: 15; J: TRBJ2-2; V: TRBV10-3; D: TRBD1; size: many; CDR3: CAISAQGALREELFF; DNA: TGTGCCATCAGTGCACAGGGGGCCCTGCGGGAGGAGCTGTTTTTT
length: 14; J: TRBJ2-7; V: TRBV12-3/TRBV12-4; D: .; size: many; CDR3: CASSGAQTSYEQYF; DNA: TGTGCCAGCAGTGGGGCGCAGACAAGCTACGAGCAGTACTTC
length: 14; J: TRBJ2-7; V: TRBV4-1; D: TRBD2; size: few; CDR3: CASSPGSGRDEQYF; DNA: TGCGCCAGCAGCCCCGGGAGCGGGAGGGACGAGCAGTACTTC
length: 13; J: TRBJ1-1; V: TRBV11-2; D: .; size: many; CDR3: CASSLGSPTEAFF; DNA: TGTGCCAGCAGCTTAGGTTCTCCCACTGAAGCTTTCTTT
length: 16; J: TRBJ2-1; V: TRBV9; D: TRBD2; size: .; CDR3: CASSVAPGREVGEQFF; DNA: TGTGCCAGCAGCGTAGCTCCTGGGCGGGAGGTGGGTGAGCAGTTCTTC
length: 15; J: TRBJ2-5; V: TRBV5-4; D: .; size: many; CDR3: CASSATGTTEETQYF; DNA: TGTGCCAGCAGCGCAACCGGGACAACGGAAGAGACCCAGTACTTC